The source of this TCR beta chain is a study of T cell responses to AZD1222 COVID-19 vaccine (dated by TCRdb to the early 2020s). Describing the broader study: AZD1222 recipients given second doses at about 4 weeks or at about 12 weeks were pooled, since spike-specific TCR depth and breadth were not found to differ between the two schedules. A total of around 240 trial participants underwent TCR sequencing, of whom 207 had received two doses of AZD1222 and approximately 25 had received two doses of the MenACWY control vaccine. Trial participants were enrolled by age into subgroups of 18-55, 56-69 and 70-plus years, and around 140, 26 and 57 TCR-sequenced participants, respectively, were included in these subgroups.

As encoded in the germline V gene, CDR1 is MNHEY while CDR2 is SVGAGI. The CDR3 sequence holds 15 residues, the cysteine and phenylalanine included. The sequence is cut down to CDR3 DNA, 45 bases in frame from base 1. Germline trimming amounts to 5 bases on V and 2 bases on J, with 9 as the count of junction bases outside the gene matches. The CDR3 regions of human TCRbeta chains were analyzed by immunosequencing. As for how the authors treated the data: TCRs in the repertoires were matched against a reference library of SARS-CoV-2-specific TCRs that had been generated with the MIRA antigen-specificity platform. Breadth was defined as the fraction of unique TCRs that were SARS-CoV-2-associated. Depth was defined as the fraction of total T cells that were SARS-CoV-2-associated. Each spike-specific TCR was assigned to its reactive spike region and to a CD4 or CD8 class using the MIRA data. Log10-transformed breadth and depth values were compared by one-way ANOVA with Sidak's multiple comparisons tests. The source is immuneACCESS, and TCRdb retained only in-frame sequences with V and J called. Part of the clones is not carried over; for the studies checked, unresolved V genes explain less than half of this, and the remainder is unexplained. The DNA gave D and trimming, while V, J and clone size come from that table. Across this sample there are some 120,000 clones, with 88% seen only once. About 10% of the sample lies in the top ten.

Summary of the overall study and its limitations: Reportedly, almost half of the unique spike-specific TCRs recognized epitopes lying outside the regions that are mutated in the B.1.351 and B.1.1.7 variants. Because no day 14 peak-response samples were available, repertoires were characterized only after the peak T cell response. Participants were mostly white British, with more females than males. The authors suggested clonal diversity may have been underestimated. The vaccine-associated CD4 TCRs covered the entire spike protein, and the dominant responses fell in regions 160-218 and 743-854. Only six AZD1222 recipients were SARS-CoV-2 seropositive at baseline, limiting conclusions about previously exposed vaccinees. Spike-specific TCR breadth and depth rose significantly after two AZD1222 doses compared with day 0 and with MenACWY recipients. In the small 56-69-year group, the increase in depth fell short of significance, most likely because of low power.

What this sample's time point label stands for: baseline before first vaccination. Vaccinee samples were obtained from the UK trials COV001 and COV002, which included a single-blind randomized controlled phase 2/3 trial of AZD1222 (ChAdOx1 nCoV-19) in healthy adults. Trial participant PBMC samples were collected at day 0 and day 28 after the second dose for TCRbeta chain sequencing. Comment on this clone: Its antigen specificity is not known. It has no much larger one-base neighbor in the sample; base qualities were not kept.

The rearranged segments are TRBV6-5 and TRBJ2-7, and 7 bases in between align with TRBD1. The TCR was taken from an adult in good health. This specimen consisted of peripheral blood, obtained on day 0 of AZD1222 vaccination. The DNA sequence reads TGTGCCAGCAGTCGCGGTGACAGGGAGACCTACGAGCAGTACTTC. Its translation reads: CASSRGDRETYEQYF.